The 17 T cell receptor beta chains below come from one sample, sequenced in a study of cytotoxic CD8 clonotypes in ibrutinib-treated CLL. The protocol was immunoSEQ multiplex PCR, while the TCRdb copy is restricted to in-frame clones and leaves out a portion. Of around 330,000 clones listed, roughly two thirds are singletons. This specimen consisted of PBMCs, obtained after 36 months of ibrutinib treatment. All receptors come from a human donor with chronic lymphocytic leukemia.

This chain uses TRBV18 with TRBJ1-2; possible D gene TRBD1, 5 bases. CDR1 is KGHSH and CDR2 is LQKENI in the germline V gene. The length of the CDR3 is 14 residues. The V gene lost 0 bases and the J gene lost 4 bases, with 9 bases spanning the gap. CDR3 coding DNA: TGTGCCAGCTCACCACCAGGGGATTCCTATGGCTACACCTTC. This gives the protein CASSPPGDSYGYTF. Combining the CDR3 with reference TRBV18 and TRBJ1-2 gives the whole variable domain NAGVMQNPRHLVRRRGQEARLRCSPMKGHSHVYWYRQLPEEGLKFMVYLQKENIIDESGMPKERFSAEFPKEGPSILRIQQVVRGDSAAYFCASSPPGDSYGYTFGSGTRLTVV.

This chain's CDR3 is CASSYGQGSYEQYF. The CDR3 region has the DNA TGTGCCAGCAGTTACGGGCAGGGTTCCTACGAGCAGTACTTC. The chain uses TRBV6-5 and TRBJ2-7; TRBD1 might be the D (5 bases). The CDR3 length is 14 residues. V was trimmed by 2 bases and J by 1 base, leaving 9 bases between them. The germline V gene has CDR1 MNHEY and CDR2 SVGAGI.

The chain recombines TRBV15 with TRBJ1-3; unclear D gene. Germline assignment: CDR1 LNHNV and CDR2 YYDKDF (reference sequence). The V and J ends lost 1 base and 2 bases respectively, with 9 bases between them. The CDR3 contains 15 residues. CDR3 sequence reads: CATSRAWETGNTIYF. As DNA, the CDR3 is TGTGCCACCAGCAGAGCGTGGGAGACTGGAAACACCATATATTTT.

V usage is TRBV5-1 and J usage is TRBJ2-1; D remains ambiguous. Trimming left V 2 bases short and J 4 bases short, with 7 bases between. This CDR3 contains 13 residues. In germline, CDR1 is SGHRS, CDR2 YFSETQ. CDR3: CASSFPPYNEQFF. CDR3 nucleotides: TGCGCCAGCAGCTTTCCCCCGTACAATGAGCAGTTCTTC.

This chain joins TRBV4-3 and TRBJ2-6; D not certain. Per germline, CDR1 LGHNA and CDR2 YSLEER. The CDR3 loop spans 16 amino acids. Trimming removed 0 bases at V and 0 bases at J, with 6 bases between. CDR3 sequence (DNA): TGCGCCAGCAGCCAAGATCCCGTCTCTGGGGCCAACGTCCTGACTTTC. Translation: CASSQDPVSGANVLTF.

CDR3 sequence: CASSPFSGRSSYEQYF. The CDR3 bases are TGTGCCAGCAGCCCATTTAGCGGGAGGTCCTCCTACGAGCAGTACTTC. This chain connects TRBV11-1 to TRBJ2-7, with TRBD2 matching 10 bases. V lost 5 bases to trimming and J lost 0 bases; unmatched junction nucleotides: 7. The CDR3 loop spans 16 amino acids. Looked up from germline, CDR1 is SGHAT and CDR2 is FQDESV (reference sequence).

This rearrangement joins TRBV29-1 to TRBJ1-4, with 9 bases aligning to TRBD1. The CDR3 spans 13 residues. Germline V lookup: CDR1 SQVTM, CDR2 ANQGSEA. V was clipped by 6 bases and J by 5 bases; unmatched bases: 4. CDR3 nucleotide sequence: TGCAGCGTCCGGACAGGGGCAAATGAAAAACTGTTTTTT. The encoded protein is CSVRTGANEKLFF. Full variable domain (rest looked up from reference TRBV29-1 and TRBJ1-4): SAVISQKPSRDICQRGTSLTIQCQVDSQVTMMFWYRQQPGQSLTLIATANQGSEATYESGFVIDKFPISRPNLTFSTLTVSNMSPEDSSIYLCSVRTGANEKLFFGSGTQLSVL.

The chain is built from TRBV6-1 and TRBJ2-3, with D hard to call. This CDR3 is 12 amino acids long. The germline V gene has CDR1 MNHNS and CDR2 SASEGT. The V and J ends lost 6 bases and 6 bases respectively, with 10 bases between them. CDR3 sequence: CASSDGRDTQYF. For the CDR3, the DNA is TGTGCCAGCAGCGACGGACGGGATACGCAGTATTTT.

This clone was detected once. This chain links TRBV14 with TRBJ2-5; 12 bases map to TRBD2. This CDR3 contains 16 residues. The germline gives CDR1 SGHDN, CDR2 FVKESK. With 4 bases clipped from V and 5 bases from J, the junction kept 8 bases outside the gene matches. CDR3 coding DNA: TGTGCCAGCAGCCCTCTAGCGGGGGGGCCTCGGGAGACCCAGTACTTC. Translated: CASSPLAGGPRETQYF.

This clone turned up a few times. The rearrangement uses TRBV7-9 and TRBJ2-1; 11 nucleotides agree with TRBD2. Germline CDR1 is SEHNR and CDR2 is FQNEAQ (reference sequence). The V and J ends lost 1 base and 7 bases, in that order; junction bases with no gene match: 9. CDR3 length equals 17 residues. Here the CDR3 DNA reads TGTGCCAGCAGCTTAGGTTTCACTAGCGGGAGAAGGAATGAGCAGTTCTTC. Its translation: CASSLGFTSGRRNEQFF.

The rearrangement joins TRBV28 to TRBJ2-3; no clear D. The V end lost 0 bases, the J end lost 3 bases, and 4 bases lay between the germline ends. CDR1 is MDHEN, CDR2 SYDVKM, per germline. The CDR3 runs to 13 residues. CDR3 sequence reads: CASSLWQTDTQYF. Here the CDR3 DNA reads TGTGCCAGCAGTTTATGGCAGACAGATACGCAGTATTTT. Looking up the rest from reference TRBV28 and TRBJ2-3 gives the full variable domain: DVKVTQSSRYLVKRTGEKVFLECVQDMDHENMFWYRQDPGLGLRLIYFSYDVKMKEKGDIPEGYSVSREKKERFSLILESASTNQTSMYLCASSLWQTDTQYFGPGTRLTVL.

This sequence joins TRBV5-4 and TRBJ1-2; D is ambiguous. The CDR3 extends over 13 amino acids. Per the germline V gene, CDR1 is SGHNT and CDR2 is YYREEE (reference sequence). Trimming removed 2 bases from V and 8 bases from J, with 13 bases in between. The CDR3 sequence is CASSFEASWGYTF. The CDR3 nucleotides are TGTGCCAGCAGCTTTGAGGCCTCGTGGGGCTACACCTTC.

This chain uses TRBV5-4 with TRBJ1-4; possibly TRBD1 for D (5 bases). V was cut by 5 bases and J by 6 bases, with 17 bases left in between. Germline CDR1 and CDR2: SGHNT and YYREEE (reference sequence). This CDR3 is built from 15 residues. CDR3 DNA sequence: TGTGCCAGCAGTTCCAGGGTGGGAGGTTATGAAAAACTGTTTTTT. Protein sequence: CASSSRVGGYEKLFF.

This sequence joins TRBV9 and TRBJ2-7; 12 bases fit TRBD2. Germline CDR1 is SGDLS and CDR2 is YYNGEE. J lost 3 bases, V lost 0 bases, and 19 bases had no gene match. This CDR3 spans 21 amino acids. CDR3 nucleotide sequence: TGTGCCAGCAGCGTAGCCCCTCGAGGACTAGCGGGGCCAGCATGGGGCTACGAGCAGTACTTC. Translating it yields CASSVAPRGLAGPAWGYEQYF.

About this clone itself: The same CDR3 arises from other DNA sequences in this sample as well. V is TRBV27 and J is TRBJ2-7; 7 bases are a match to TRBD1. The germline CDR1 and CDR2 sequences are MNHEY and SMNVEV (reference sequence). The J segment lost 6 bases and the V segment lost 2 bases, leaving 1 base of the junction unmatched. This CDR3 comprises 12 residues. The CDR3 DNA follows: TGTGCCAGCAGTTTACCAGGGGGCGAGCAGTACTTC. It encodes CASSLPGGEQYF.

Turning to this clone: Within the sample, other DNA sequences also encode this same CDR3. The chain employs TRBV6-5 and TRBJ2-7, with D perhaps TRBD2 (7 bases). The CDR3 consists of 14 residues. V gave up 2 bases and J gave up 2 bases, with 10 bases separating them. Germline V CDR1 and CDR2: MNHEY, SVGAGI. The CDR3 reads CASSYRGGPYEQYF. DNA of the CDR3: TGTGCCAGCAGTTACAGGGGGGGACCCTACGAGCAGTACTTC.

This chain uses TRBV27 with TRBJ2-3, with 9 positions matching TRBD2. The CDR3 runs to 16 residues. Germline V CDR1 and CDR2: MNHEY, SMNVEV (reference sequence). V lost 4 bases to trimming and J lost 2 bases; unmatched junction nucleotides: 7. The CDR3 nucleotides are TGTGCCAGCAGTTCCCGACTAGCGGTAGACACAGATACGCAGTATTTT. It translates to CASSSRLAVDTDTQYF.